The rows below give T cell receptor beta chains drawn from one sample of a study of blood T cell repertoires in COVID-19. The assay was immunoSEQ multiplex PCR, and TCRdb's table has in-frame clones only and misses some. The sample shows 200,000 or so clones, just under 85% of them seen only once. Sequencing was performed on peripheral blood. The origin of the receptors is a woman between 65 and 79 years old with active or convalescent COVID-19. The CDR3 runs from the conserved cysteine through the conserved F or W. Fields, in order: clone size, CDR3 length, V gene, D gene, J gene, CDR3 protein, CDR3 DNA. The D gene is left open where the match is weak. The size field is filled for only some rows; it gives once, few, many or a size class.

NA	13	TRBV11-2	NA	TRBJ2-7	CASSPKRAYEQYF	TGTGCCAGCAGCCCAAAGCGGGCCTACGAGCAGTACTTC
NA	14	TRBV5-1	NA	TRBJ1-6	CASSVLDMDSPLHF	TGCGCCAGCAGCGTATTGGACATGGACTCACCCCTCCACTTT
NA	14	TRBV19	TRBD1	TRBJ1-5	CASSETGGRQPQHF	TGTGCCAGTAGTGAGACAGGGGGCCGGCAGCCCCAGCATTTT
NA	15	TRBV15	NA	TRBJ2-1	CATSRGGGSNNEQFF	TGTGCCACCAGCAGAGGAGGAGGGTCGAACAATGAGCAGTTCTTC
NA	15	TRBV19	TRBD2	TRBJ2-1	CASSIWTSGSNEQFF	TGTGCCAGTAGTATCTGGACTAGCGGGAGTAACGAGCAGTTCTTC
NA	16	TRBV7-3	NA	TRBJ2-7	CASSLTGSGGTYEQYF	TGTGCCAGCAGCTTAACGGGTAGCGGAGGGACCTACGAGCAGTACTTC
NA	15	TRBV19	TRBD1	TRBJ2-7	CASSLGQGASYEQYF	TGTGCCAGTAGTCTGGGACAGGGGGCGTCCTACGAGCAGTACTTC
NA	13	TRBV28	NA	TRBJ1-2	CASSFATGYGYTF	TGTGCCAGCAGTTTTGCCACAGGGTATGGCTACACCTTC
NA	14	TRBV29-1	TRBD1	TRBJ2-7	CSVEAGQGLHEQYF	TGCAGCGTTGAAGCAGGACAGGGATTGCACGAGCAGTACTTC
many	16	TRBV13	TRBD2	TRBJ2-7	CASSLVLAGGSYEQYF	TGTGCCAGCAGCTTAGTTCTAGCGGGTGGCTCCTACGAGCAGTACTTC
NA	19	TRBV11-2	TRBD2	TRBJ2-5	CASSLGGLAGGPVRETQYF	TGTGCCAGCAGCTTAGGGGGACTAGCGGGAGGGCCCGTCAGAGAGACCCAGTACTTC
NA	17	TRBV27	NA	TRBJ2-7	CASSQSPGLAGDYEQYF	TGTGCCAGCAGTCAAAGTCCCGGCTTAGCAGGGGACTACGAGCAGTACTTC
NA	14	TRBV6-5	TRBD2	TRBJ2-3	CASSRGGRGDTQYF	TGTGCCAGCAGTCGAGGCGGGAGAGGGGATACGCAGTATTTT
NA	16	TRBV24-1	TRBD2	TRBJ2-3	CATGTLAGGGTDTQYF	TGTGCCACCGGCACTCTAGCGGGAGGGGGCACAGATACGCAGTATTTT
NA	16	TRBV24-1	NA	TRBJ2-1	CATSDSREGAYNEQFF	TGTGCCACCAGTGATTCCCGGGAGGGGGCGTACAATGAGCAGTTCTTC
NA	14	TRBV30	NA	TRBJ2-5	CAWSVQGGEETQYF	TGTGCCTGGAGTGTACAGGGGGGGGAAGAGACCCAGTACTTC
NA	17	TRBV19	TRBD2	TRBJ2-4	CASSGTSGKGIKNIQYF	TGTGCCAGTAGTGGGACTAGCGGGAAGGGGATCAAAAACATTCAGTACTTC
NA	14	TRBV7-9	NA	TRBJ2-5	CASRRGANQETQYF	TGTGCCAGCAGGCGTGGGGCTAACCAAGAGACCCAGTACTTC
NA	10	TRBV20-1	NA	TRBJ2-7	CSASVDEQYF	TGCAGTGCTAGTGTCGACGAGCAGTACTTC
NA	14	TRBV7-9	TRBD2	TRBJ2-2	CASSAGTSIEELFF	TGTGCCAGCAGCGCGGGGACTAGCATTGAGGAGCTGTTTTTT
NA	13	TRBV6-5	NA	TRBJ1-2	CASSTHTGSGYTF	TGTGCCAGCAGTACCCACACAGGGAGTGGCTACACCTTC
once	15	TRBV18	TRBD1	TRBJ1-1	CASSQGTGVNTEAFF	TGTGCCAGCTCCCAAGGGACAGGGGTGAACACTGAAGCTTTCTTT
NA	14	TRBV9	NA	TRBJ2-3	CASSGPVSTDTQYF	TGTGCCAGCAGCGGTCCCGTTAGCACAGATACGCAGTATTTT
NA	10	TRBV19	NA	TRBJ2-1	CASGRGEQFF	TGTGCCAGTGGCCGCGGTGAGCAGTTCTTC
NA	17	TRBV11-2	TRBD2	TRBJ2-5	CASSFLKRGLLQETQYF	TGTGCCAGCAGCTTTTTGAAGCGGGGCCTCCTCCAAGAGACCCAGTACTTC
NA	16	TRBV7-9	NA	TRBJ2-1	CASSSLASATDNEQFF	TGTGCCAGCAGCTCGTTGGCTAGCGCGACTGACAATGAGCAGTTCTTC
NA	14	TRBV19	TRBD2	TRBJ2-5	CASSTGLAGETQYF	TGTGCCAGTAGTACGGGACTAGCGGGAGAGACCCAGTACTTC
few	15	TRBV7-9	NA	TRBJ1-2	CASSLGAGSVDGYTF	TGTGCCAGCAGCTTGGGGGCAGGGTCTGTAGATGGCTACACCTTC
NA	13	TRBV19	NA	TRBJ2-1	CAAGEGGWYEQFF	TGTGCCGCCGGCGAAGGGGGTTGGTATGAGCAGTTCTTC
NA	19	TRBV6-2/TRBV6-3	NA	TRBJ2-7	CASSLHPSQALTISYEQYF	TGTGCCAGCAGCCTACACCCCTCTCAGGCCCTGACTATCTCCTACGAGCAGTACTTC
NA	15	TRBV6-5	TRBD1	TRBJ2-7	CASSPLGTGVYEQYF	TGTGCCAGCAGCCCCCTAGGGACAGGGGTCTACGAGCAGTACTTC
NA	13	TRBV3-1/TRBV3-2	NA	TRBJ2-5	CASSQTRKETQYF	TGTGCCAGCAGCCAAACCAGGAAGGAGACCCAGTACTTC
NA	15	TRBV5-5	TRBD2	TRBJ2-1	CASTSREGAYNEQFF	TGTGCCAGCACCTCCCGGGAGGGAGCTTACAATGAGCAGTTCTTC